This passage covers 17 T cell receptor beta chains from one sample sequenced in a study of shared clonotypes between healthy human individuals. Sequencing used immunoSEQ multiplex PCR; TCRdb keeps in-frame clones, though not all of them. This sample yields 2 million to 2.5 million clones, of which more than 90% are seen a single time; roughly 0.13% belongs to the top ten. Sequencing used naive CD4+ T cells sorted from blood. The subset is: CD45RA+ positively selected. The receptors stem from a man between 18 and 29 years old in good health.

V usage is TRBV30 and J usage is TRBJ2-3; D call uncertain. Trimming cost V 2 bases and J 1 base, with 13 bases left between them. This CDR3 contains 15 residues. The V gene's germline CDR1 is GTSNPN and CDR2 SVGIG (reference sequence). CDR3 amino acids: CAWSRRDRGTDTQYF. CDR3 in DNA: TGTGCCTGGAGTAGGCGAGATAGGGGCACAGATACGCAGTATTTT.

The chain has TRBV6-5 and TRBJ1-1; TRBD1 is a possible D gene (6 bases). V lost 0 bases and J 4 bases, leaving 15 bases between the germline ends. The germline CDR1 and CDR2 sequences are MNHEY and SVGAGI. This CDR3 comprises 16 residues. CDR3 sequence (DNA): TGTGCCAGCAGTTACTCGATAGGGGGGGTAGTCACTGAAGCTTTCTTT. It encodes CASSYSIGGVVTEAFF.

Only one count was recorded for this clone. Its ends do not fully match the called genes, so a read error is possible. J is TRBJ1-4 and V is TRBV2; D is unresolved. CDR3 length: 14 amino acids. Germline-derived CDR1 and CDR2 are SNHLY and FYNNEI. The CDR3, as DNA: TGTGCCAGCAGCGAAGCCCGGGTTAGCGAAAAACTGTTTTTT. Its translation is CASSEARVSEKLFF.

Notes on this clone: Other DNA sequences in this sample translate to the same CDR3. The chain employs TRBV11-2 and TRBJ2-3, with no clear D. Trimming stripped 2 bases from V and 2 bases from J, with 8 bases between. The CDR3 totals 14 residues. Germline CDR1 and CDR2: SGHAT and FQNNGV. CDR3 protein: CASSLSSSTDTQYF. The CDR3 coding sequence is TGTGCCAGCAGCTTATCGTCCTCCACAGATACGCAGTATTTT.

The gene calls are TRBV4-1 and TRBJ1-2; unclear D gene. This CDR3 is built from 14 residues. Looked up from germline, CDR1 is MGHRA and CDR2 is YSYEKL. Trimming left V 0 bases short and J 3 bases short, with 8 bases between. In nucleotides, the CDR3 is TGCGCCAGCAGCCAAGAGTTGCTTCACTATGGCTACACCTTC. This encodes CASSQELLHYGYTF.

The V and J genes are TRBV4-1 and TRBJ2-1; 7 nucleotides align to TRBD2. The germline V gene encodes CDR1 MGHRA and CDR2 YSYEKL. This CDR3 has 16 residues. Trimming cost V 0 bases and J 4 bases; bases outside gene matches: 6. The chain's CDR3 is CASSQDPAGTYNEQFF. CDR3 coding DNA: TGCGCCAGCAGCCAAGATCCAGCGGGGACTTACAATGAGCAGTTCTTC.

The rearrangement joins TRBV7-2 to TRBJ2-2, with 10 bases identical to TRBD2. Germline V gives CDR1 SGHTA, CDR2 FQGNSA. V shed 2 bases, J shed 7 bases, and the junction held 10 bases outside the gene matches. The length of the CDR3 is 17 residues. CDR3 loop: CASSLPTAGGRGGELFF. The CDR3 DNA sequence: TGTGCCAGCAGCTTACCAACAGCGGGAGGGCGCGGCGGGGAGCTGTTTTTT.

This chain uses TRBV29-1 with TRBJ1-4; maybe TRBD1 (5 bases). The CDR3 extends over 14 amino acids. V was clipped by 0 bases and J by 8 bases, with 13 bases between them. Germline V CDR1 and CDR2: SQVTM, ANQGSEA. This CDR3 reads CSVEDRGQSEKLFF. In DNA, the CDR3 is TGCAGCGTTGAAGATCGGGGCCAGAGCGAAAAACTGTTTTTT.

Concerning this clone: An end of the junction differs from the germline gene, which may be a read error. CDR3 nucleotide sequence: TGCGCCAGCAGCCAACTACAGGGCAGTCAGGCCCAGCATTTT. Translated, it gives CASSQLQGSQAQHF. The V gene is TRBV4-1, the J gene TRBJ1-5; the D gene is possibly TRBD1 (6 bases). Germline CDR1 is MGHRA and CDR2 is YSYEKL. This CDR3 is built from 14 residues.

The chain is built from TRBV11-3 and TRBJ2-1; TRBD2 aligns across 9 bases. The ends lost 0 bases at V and 9 bases at J; junction bases unmatched: 12. Per the germline V gene, CDR1 is SGHNT and CDR2 is YENEEA. The CDR3 loop spans 17 amino acids. For the CDR3, the DNA is TGTGCCAGCAGCTTAGATCCGAGAATGGCGGGAGGGAGTGAGCAGTTCTTC. Its translation is CASSLDPRMAGGSEQFF. Looking up the rest from reference TRBV11-3 and TRBJ2-1 gives the full variable domain: EAGVVQSPRYKIIEKKQPVAFWCNPISGHNTLYWYLQNLGQGPELLIRYENEEAVDDSQLPKDRFSAERLKGVDSTLKIQPAELGDSAVYLCASSLDPRMAGGSEQFFGPGTRLTVL.

In this sample, this clone turned up once. V usage is TRBV28 and J usage is TRBJ2-2, with D unclear. This CDR3 comprises 13 residues. Germline V CDR1 and CDR2: MDHEN, SYDVKM. V lost 10 bases, J lost 0 bases, and 9 bases lay in between. CDR3 sequence: CATVHSNTGELFF. CDR3 in DNA: TGTGCCACCGTACACTCGAACACCGGGGAGCTGTTTTTT.

This chain joins TRBV6-5 and TRBJ2-1; no clear D gene. The V and J ends lost 6 bases and 9 bases respectively, with 9 bases between them. The germline CDR1 and CDR2 sequences are MNHEY and SVGAGI. This CDR3 has 11 residues. The CDR3 nucleotides are TGTGCCAGCAGCCGATCTTCTGAGCAGTTCTTC. Translating it yields CASSRSSEQFF.

The V call is TRBV6-5, the J call TRBJ2-2; 10 nucleotides agree with TRBD2. The J segment lost 5 bases and the V segment lost 6 bases, leaving 6 bases of the junction unmatched. The V gene's germline CDR1 is MNHEY and CDR2 SVGAGI. The CDR3 spans 15 residues. CDR3 in amino acids: CASRKLAGRTGELFF. In nucleotides, the CDR3 is TGTGCCAGCAGGAAACTAGCGGGACGGACCGGGGAGCTGTTTTTT.

V usage is TRBV6-5 and J usage is TRBJ1-4; D remains ambiguous. Germline V gene sequence: CDR1 MNHEY, CDR2 SVGAGI. The CDR3 extends over 15 amino acids. Trimming cost V 5 bases and J 7 bases, with 17 bases left between them. The CDR3 DNA reads as TGTGCCAGCAGTCCACGGGAAGCCTCTGGTGAAAAACTGTTTTTT. It encodes CASSPREASGEKLFF.

This chain connects TRBV7-2 to TRBJ2-1, with TRBD2 identical over 14 bases. The CDR3 has 16 amino acids. Germline CDR1 and CDR2: SGHTA and FQGNSA. Unmatched junction bases numbered 5, after V lost 3 bases and J lost 7 bases. Here the CDR3 DNA reads TGTGCCAGCAGCTTTGAGGGGACTAGCGGGGGAAATGAGCAGTTCTTC. It translates to CASSFEGTSGGNEQFF.

Concerning this clone itself: Other DNA sequences in this specimen translate into the identical CDR3. V and J are TRBV18 and TRBJ1-4; unclear D gene. V was pared by 1 base and J by 0 bases, with 3 bases between. The length of the CDR3 is 14 residues. The germline V gene has CDR1 KGHSH and CDR2 LQKENI. CDR3 in amino acids: CASSPQSTNEKLFF. CDR3 nucleotide sequence: TGTGCCAGCTCACCACAGTCAACTAATGAAAAACTGTTTTTT.

The V and J genes are TRBV7-2 and TRBJ1-6; no clear D. The CDR3 runs 18 residues. The germline V gene has CDR1 SGHTA and CDR2 FQGNSA. Between the trimmed V and J ends, which lost 5 bases and 0 bases, there was a span of 17 bases. CDR3 sequence: CASSRNLAINSYNSPLHF. Written as DNA, the CDR3 is TGTGCCAGCAGCCGTAACCTCGCGATCAACTCCTATAATTCACCCCTCCACTTT.